The present T cell receptor (beta chain) was sequenced within a study of glioma-infiltrating T cells after dendritic cell vaccination. The table came from immunoSEQ multiplex PCR; TCRdb's copy has only in-frame clones and leaves some out. The top ten clones hold approximately 2.4% of a sample with 75,000 to 95,000 clones, over 75% of them seen once. As for time point: after dendritic cell vaccination, including at tumor progression/relapse. Blood PBMC samples: pre-vaccination, two weeks post third vaccination, and at tumor progression. The sequence came from a human donor with glioblastoma. The sequencing here drew on blood, taken after dendritic cell vaccination.

CDR3 amino acids: CASSQAHRYLETQYF. In nucleotides, the CDR3 is TGCGCCAGCAGCCAAGCGCACAGGTATCTGGAGACCCAGTACTTC. The J gene is TRBJ2-5, the V gene TRBV4-1; tentative D call: TRBD1 (5 bases). The CDR3 is made up of 15 amino acids. Trimming took off 1 base at V and 5 bases at J, with 14 bases between the two ends. Germline V gene lookup returns CDR1 MGHRA and CDR2 YSYEKL.